The 26 T cell receptor beta chains presented below share a single source sample, sequenced in a study of blood T cell repertoires in COVID-19. The repertoire was sequenced with immunoSEQ multiplex PCR; TCRdb's copy has only in-frame clones and lacks some. The sample has under 250,000 clones; 86% are singletons. The sequenced sample consisted of peripheral blood. These receptors all stem from a woman aged 60-75 years who had recovered from COVID-19.

V usage is TRBV3-1 (or the pseudogene TRBV3-2) and J usage is TRBJ1-1; D might be TRBD1 (6 bases). The V gene lost 0 bases and the J gene lost 0 bases, with 14 bases spanning the gap. The CDR3 length is 17 residues. Germline CDR1 reads LGHDT; CDR2 reads YNNKEL (reference sequence). The CDR3 spells CASSQDRGLGLNTEAFF. In nucleotides, the CDR3 is TGTGCCAGCAGCCAAGACAGGGGATTGGGTTTGAACACTGAAGCTTTCTTT.

The chain is built from TRBV19 and TRBJ1-6; the D gene is possibly TRBD1 (5 bases). This CDR3 has 13 amino acids. In germline, CDR1 is LNHDA, CDR2 SQIVND (reference sequence). Trimming removed 5 bases at V and 11 bases at J, with 13 bases between. The CDR3, as DNA: TGTGCCAGTAGTCCCCTGACAGCTACACCCCTCCACTTT. Its translation: CASSPLTATPLHF.

This chain connects TRBV21-1 to TRBJ1-1; no DNA check was done on the table's D call, TRBD1. TRBV21-1 has pseudogene status. This CDR3 has 14 residues. CDR3 amino acids: CASSKEDRSPEAFF. For the CDR3, the DNA is TGTGCCAGCAGCAAAGAGGACAGATCCCCTGAAGCTTTCTTT.

V is TRBV6-6 and J is TRBJ2-3, with D tentatively TRBD2 (6 bases). The CDR3 has 13 residues. Germline-derived CDR1 and CDR2 are MNHNY and SVGAGI (reference sequence). The germline V and J ends were trimmed by 6 bases and 2 bases, with 9 bases remaining between them. The CDR3 coding sequence is TGTGCCAGCAGAGGGAGGCACACAGATACGCAGTATTTT. Protein product: CASRGRHTDTQYF.

The chain is built from TRBV27 and TRBJ2-3, with 11 bases lining up with TRBD1. Germline CDR1 reads MNHEY; CDR2 reads SMNVEV (reference sequence). The CDR3 totals 18 residues. V was pared by 6 bases and J by 0 bases, with 11 bases of the junction left unmatched. Here the CDR3 reads CASSLSPGTGGSTDTQYF. The DNA for the CDR3 is TGTGCCAGCAGCCTCTCGCCGGGGACAGGGGGGAGCACAGATACGCAGTATTTT.

This chain connects TRBV5-1 to TRBJ2-3; 7 bases line up with TRBD1. Trimming took 6 bases from V and 3 from J; bases not matched to a gene: 16. Germline CDR1 SGHRS, CDR2 YFSETQ. The CDR3 has 17 amino acids. CDR3 DNA sequence: TGCGCCAGCACCCTCGTGGGGGACAGAAAAACTACAGATACGCAGTATTTT. Residues: CASTLVGDRKTTDTQYF.

V and J are TRBV4-1 and TRBJ1-6, with a tentative D call TRBD1 (6 bases). In germline, CDR1 is MGHRA, CDR2 YSYEKL. The CDR3 runs to 15 residues. V lost 2 bases to trimming and J lost 7 bases, with 12 bases between them. This CDR3 is CASSQYGQKNSPLHF. The CDR3, as DNA: TGCGCCAGCAGCCAATACGGACAGAAAAATTCACCCCTCCACTTT.

The chain recombines TRBV6-2 or TRBV6-3 with TRBJ1-6; D remains ambiguous. V lost 0 bases to trimming and J lost 2 bases, with 5 bases between them. CDR1 and CDR2 (germline): MNHEY, SVGEGT. This CDR3 has 15 residues. The CDR3 loop reads CASSYSRAYNSPLHF. The CDR3 region has the DNA TGTGCCAGCAGTTACTCGAGAGCCTATAATTCACCCCTCCACTTT.

The V call is TRBV28, the J call TRBJ1-5; D is possibly TRBD1 (6 bases). The CDR3 has 17 residues. Germline lookup yields CDR1 MDHEN and CDR2 SYDVKM. The V end lost 3 bases, the J end lost 1 base, and 16 bases lay between the germline ends. DNA for the CDR3: TGTGCCAGCAGTTTTGGGTGGGGGCGCGGGAGCAATCAGCCCCAGCATTTT. It encodes CASSFGWGRGSNQPQHF.

The chain uses TRBV11-2 and TRBJ2-7; maybe TRBD2 (6 bases). The germline gives CDR1 SGHAT, CDR2 FQNNGV. CDR3 length equals 17 residues. V lost 5 bases and J 0 bases, leaving 20 bases between the germline ends. The CDR3 loop reads CASSAIGRRRDSYEQYF. The CDR3, as DNA: TGTGCCAGCAGCGCCATCGGCCGAAGGAGGGACTCCTACGAGCAGTACTTC. The full variable domain, its missing parts supplied by reference TRBV11-2 and TRBJ2-7, is EAGVAQSPRYKIIEKRQSVAFWCNPISGHATLYWYQQILGQGPKLLIQFQNNGVVDDSQLPKDRFSAERLKGVDSTLKIQPAKLEDSAVYLCASSAIGRRRDSYEQYFGPGTRLTVT.

The V and J genes are TRBV6-6 and TRBJ2-2, with 7 bases aligning to TRBD1. The V and J ends lost 6 bases and 1 base, in that order; junction bases with no gene match: 5. CDR1 MNHNY and CDR2 SVGAGI come from the germline V gene (reference sequence). The CDR3 length is 15 residues. CDR3 residues: CASSKGQLNTGELFF. For the CDR3, the DNA is TGTGCCAGCAGCAAGGGACAGTTGAACACCGGGGAGCTGTTTTTT.

The chain recombines TRBV6-5 with TRBJ1-6; 9 bases map to TRBD1. This CDR3 is 15 amino acids long. Germline V lookup: CDR1 MNHEY, CDR2 SVGAGI. V shed 6 bases, J shed 4 bases, and the junction held 4 bases outside the gene matches. The CDR3: CASRTGTGYNSPLHF. CDR3 coding DNA: TGTGCCAGCAGAACCGGGACAGGGTATAATTCACCCCTCCACTTT.

The chain is built from TRBV4-1 and TRBJ2-7, with 9 bases fitting TRBD1. Losses at the gene ends were 4 bases for V and 3 bases for J; bases not matched to a gene: 7. This CDR3 contains 15 residues. Germline CDR1 MGHRA, CDR2 YSYEKL. CDR3 DNA sequence: TGCGCCAGCAGCCGTGGACAGGGGTTATTCTACGAGCAGTACTTC. Translating it yields CASSRGQGLFYEQYF.

This chain uses TRBV6-5 with TRBJ2-7, with 10 nucleotides matching TRBD1. In germline, CDR1 is MNHEY, CDR2 SVGAGI. This CDR3 is 14 amino acids long. V shed 6 bases, J shed 3 bases, and the junction held 5 bases outside the gene matches. The CDR3 sequence: CASSGQGGYYEQYF. The CDR3 coding sequence is TGTGCCAGCAGCGGACAGGGGGGTTACTACGAGCAGTACTTC.

This clone was seen repeatedly, ten times or more. The rearrangement links TRBV7-9 to TRBJ2-1; possibly TRBD2 for D (6 bases). The V gene lost 3 bases and the J gene lost 12 bases, with 18 bases spanning the gap. CDR1 is SEHNR and CDR2 is FQNEAQ in the germline V gene (reference sequence). This CDR3 spans 14 amino acids. CDR3 amino acids: CASSFNRDSAVQFF. In DNA, the CDR3 is TGTGCCAGCAGCTTTAACCGGGACTCCGCCGTGCAGTTCTTC.

The chain has TRBV28 and TRBJ1-4, with D perhaps TRBD1 (5 bases). The CDR3 totals 14 residues. The V end was cut by 0 bases, the J end by 7 bases, with 9 bases between. Germline CDR1 MDHEN, CDR2 SYDVKM. The CDR3: CASSLWGEGEKLFF. As DNA, the CDR3 is TGTGCCAGCAGTTTATGGGGGGAGGGTGAAAAACTGTTTTTT.

The gene calls are TRBV9 and TRBJ1-1; 7 bases fit TRBD1. The CDR3 covers 15 residues. Germline-derived CDR1 and CDR2 are SGDLS and YYNGEE. With V trimmed by 4 bases and J by 4 bases, 10 bases remained unmatched. CDR3 sequence: CASSPNRDSGTEAFF. The CDR3 nucleotides are TGTGCCAGCAGCCCCAACCGGGACAGTGGCACTGAAGCTTTCTTT.

The rearrangement joins TRBV4-1 to TRBJ2-7, with 14 bases matching TRBD2. CDR3 length: 18 residues. Germline V CDR1 and CDR2: MGHRA, YSYEKL. The V segment lost 7 bases and the J segment 1 base; nucleotides outside the gene matches: 12. CDR3 nucleotides: TGCGCCAGCACCCCGGGGACTAGCGGGGGTCGTAGGTCCTACGAGCAGTACTTC. Its protein product is CASTPGTSGGRRSYEQYF.

The chain links TRBV5-1 to TRBJ2-3, with TRBD2 matching 10 bases. Germline V CDR1 and CDR2: SGHRS, YFSETQ. The CDR3 spans 16 residues. Trimming took 2 bases from V and 3 from J; bases not matched to a gene: 6. The CDR3 coding sequence is TGCGCCAGCAGCTTTACTAGCGGGGTAATAACAGATACGCAGTATTTT. Amino acids: CASSFTSGVITDTQYF.

The chain combines TRBV18 with TRBJ1-5, with 12 positions matching TRBD1. This CDR3 spans 15 amino acids. Germline CDR1 is KGHSH and CDR2 is LQKENI. V was clipped by 3 bases and J by 6 bases; unmatched bases: 3. In DNA form, the CDR3 reads TGTGCCAGCTCACCGGGACAGGGGGCAAGTCAGCCCCAGCATTTT. As protein: CASSPGQGASQPQHF.

This clone has more than one count but fewer than ten. This chain joins TRBV19 and TRBJ1-2; D is perhaps TRBD1 (6 bases). CDR3 length: 14 amino acids. Per germline, CDR1 LNHDA and CDR2 SQIVND (reference sequence). Trimming took 6 bases from V and 4 from J, leaving 15 bases between them. Written as DNA, the CDR3 is TGTGCCAGTAGGGGGGGGCAGGCCCTCTATGGCTACACCTTC. Encoded protein: CASRGGQALYGYTF.

The sample holds one count of this clone. The V gene is TRBV5-1, the J gene TRBJ2-3; D uncertain. CDR3 size: 15 residues. CDR1 is SGHRS and CDR2 is YFSETQ in the germline V gene. V lost 2 bases, J lost 1 base, and 11 bases lay in between. The CDR3, as DNA: TGCGCCAGCAGCTTAGACACCTCTCGCACAGATACGCAGTATTTT. This translates into CASSLDTSRTDTQYF.

DNA of the CDR3: TGCAGCGGTAGACAGGGGGCCGACACTGAAGCTTTCTTT. It translates to CSGRQGADTEAFF. The rearrangement uses TRBV29-1 and TRBJ1-1; TRBD1 agrees at 10 bases. The CDR3 is 13 amino acids. J gave up 3 bases and V 7 bases, and 5 bases lay outside the gene matches. The germline CDR1 and CDR2 sequences are SQVTM and ANQGSEA. The full variable domain, its missing parts supplied by reference TRBV29-1 and TRBJ1-1, is SAVISQKPSRDICQRGTSLTIQCQVDSQVTMMFWYRQQPGQSLTLIATANQGSEATYESGFVIDKFPISRPNLTFSTLTVSNMSPEDSSIYLCSGRQGADTEAFFGQGTRLTVV.

The genes are TRBV9 and TRBJ2-7; no clear D. V lost 0 bases and J lost 2, with 15 bases in between. The CDR3 covers 16 residues. CDR1 is SGDLS, CDR2 YYNGEE, per germline. CDR3 nucleotides: TGTGCCAGCAGCGTAGGCCAAGTCCGCGCTACCTACGAGCAGTACTTC. Protein product: CASSVGQVRATYEQYF.

The V call is TRBV3-1 (or the pseudogene TRBV3-2), the J call TRBJ2-5; D not resolved. V dropped 1 base and J dropped 2 bases, with 11 bases sitting between them. Germline-derived CDR1 and CDR2 are LGHDT and YNNKEL (reference sequence). This CDR3 comprises 15 residues. CDR3 nucleotides: TGTGCCAGCAGCCAAGGGCCCCTTAATCAAGAGACCCAGTACTTC. It yields the protein CASSQGPLNQETQYF.

A few counts support this clone. The rearrangement links TRBV10-3 to TRBJ1-3; 11 nucleotides agree with TRBD1. Germline assignment: CDR1 ENHRY and CDR2 SYGVKD. This CDR3 has 15 amino acids. J gave up 2 bases and V 10 bases, and 7 bases lay outside the gene matches. Written as DNA, the CDR3 is TGTGCCACGGGGGACAGGGGGTTTCCTGGAAACACCATATATTTT. Translation: CATGDRGFPGNTIYF.